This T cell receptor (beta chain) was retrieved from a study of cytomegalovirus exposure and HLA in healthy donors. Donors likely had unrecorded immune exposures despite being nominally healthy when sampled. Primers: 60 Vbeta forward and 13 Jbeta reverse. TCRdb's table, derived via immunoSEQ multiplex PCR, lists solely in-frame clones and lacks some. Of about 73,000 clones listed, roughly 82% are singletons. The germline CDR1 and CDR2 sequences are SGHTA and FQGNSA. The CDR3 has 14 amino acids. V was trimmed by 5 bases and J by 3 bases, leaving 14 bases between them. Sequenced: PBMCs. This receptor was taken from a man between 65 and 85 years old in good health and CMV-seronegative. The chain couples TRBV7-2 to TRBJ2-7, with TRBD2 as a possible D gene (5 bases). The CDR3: CASSPPERNYEQYF. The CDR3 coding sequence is TGTGCCAGCAGCCCCCCGGAGCGGAACTACGAGCAGTACTTC.